This T cell receptor (beta chain) derives from a study of cytomegalovirus exposure and HLA in healthy donors. Whole-study findings and limits: HLA-A and HLA-B allele assignments for most subjects were reportedly predicted accurately using TCR beta sequences.

As regards this clone: What it recognizes is unknown.

Both 60 Vbeta primers and 13 Jbeta primers went into the PCR. Data came from immunoSEQ multiplex PCR; TCRdb stores just in-frame clones and leaves some out. The repertoire holds roughly 120,000 clones, with roughly 79% as singletons. The CDR3 runs to 14 residues. The V gene lost 5 bases and the J gene lost 0 bases, with 11 bases spanning the gap. Germline lookup yields CDR1 SGHNT and CDR2 YENEEA. The source is a woman aged 40 to 49 in good health and CMV-seronegative. The sample was PBMCs. The chain is built from TRBV11-3 and TRBJ2-7, with D maybe TRBD2 (7 bases). CDR3 coding DNA: TGTGCCAGCAGCGCGGGGGCCAGCTCCTACGAGCAGTACTTC. Its translation: CASSAGASSYEQYF.